This TCR beta chain was profiled in a study of CD8 T cells in ankylosing spondylitis. Whole-study results and caveats: Clones linked to disease were reported to show significant enrichment in matched ankylosing spondylitis synovial fluid. Earlier studies detected some motif variants in reactive arthritis synovial fluid and blood. There was a TCR beta motif, made of several highly homologous variants, that appeared characteristic of ankylosing spondylitis blood.

TCRdb itself ran the 5' RACE reads through MiXCR, one entry per CDR3 protein. The table records over 25,000 distinct CDR3 sequences, 7.9% of them present only once. This clonotype occurred many times. What it binds is not known. The J segment lost 9 bases and the V segment lost 5 bases, leaving 3 bases of the junction unmatched. Germline V gene data show CDR1 as MNHEY and CDR2 as SMNVEV (reference sequence). The CDR3 runs to 13 residues. The TCR was taken from a male donor with ankylosing spondylitis or in good health (not recorded which). V gene TRBV27 combines with J gene TRBJ2-1, with 11 positions matching TRBD2. Specimen: blood. CDR3 nucleotide sequence: TGTGCCAGCAGTGGTAGCGGGAGGGGTGAGCAGTTCTTC. Its translation: CASSGSGRGEQFF.